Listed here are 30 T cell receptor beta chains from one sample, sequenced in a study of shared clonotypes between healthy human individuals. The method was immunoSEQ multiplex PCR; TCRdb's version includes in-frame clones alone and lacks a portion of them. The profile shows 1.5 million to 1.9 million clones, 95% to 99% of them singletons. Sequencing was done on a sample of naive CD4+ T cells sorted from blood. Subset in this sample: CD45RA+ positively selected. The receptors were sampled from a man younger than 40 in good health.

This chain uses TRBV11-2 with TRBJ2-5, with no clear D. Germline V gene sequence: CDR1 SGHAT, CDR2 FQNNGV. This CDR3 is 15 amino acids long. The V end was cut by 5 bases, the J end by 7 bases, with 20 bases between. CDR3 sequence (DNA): TGTGCCAGCAGCCCAAGGTGGCCTACCCAATGGACCCAGTACTTC. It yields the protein CASSPRWPTQWTQYF. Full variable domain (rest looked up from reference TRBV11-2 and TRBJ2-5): EAGVAQSPRYKIIEKRQSVAFWCNPISGHATLYWYQQILGQGPKLLIQFQNNGVVDDSQLPKDRFSAERLKGVDSTLKIQPAKLEDSAVYLCASSPRWPTQWTQYFGPGTRLLVL.

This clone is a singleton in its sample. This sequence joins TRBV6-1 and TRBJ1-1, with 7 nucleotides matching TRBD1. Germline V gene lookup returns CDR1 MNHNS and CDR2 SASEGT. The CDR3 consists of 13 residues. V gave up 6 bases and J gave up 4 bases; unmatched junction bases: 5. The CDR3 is CASRMTGSTEAFF. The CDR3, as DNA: TGTGCCAGCAGGATGACAGGGAGCACTGAAGCTTTCTTT.

CDR3 DNA sequence: TGTGCCAGAAGCTTGGTAGGTAGGGGATATCAGCCCCAGCATTTT. As protein: CARSLVGRGYQPQHF. The chain has TRBV5-3 and TRBJ1-5; a weak D match, TRBD1 (5 bases). TRBV5-3 is identified as an open reading frame with a role that is uncertain. V dropped 0 bases and J dropped 5 bases, with 12 bases sitting between them. The CDR3 has 15 residues.

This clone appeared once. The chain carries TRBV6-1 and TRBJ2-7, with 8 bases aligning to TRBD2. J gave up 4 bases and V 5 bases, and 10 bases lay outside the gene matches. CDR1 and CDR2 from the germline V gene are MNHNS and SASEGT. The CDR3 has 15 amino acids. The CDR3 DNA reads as TGTGCCAGCAGTAAAACCCGGGGGGGAGGGTACGAGCAGTACTTC. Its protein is CASSKTRGGGYEQYF.

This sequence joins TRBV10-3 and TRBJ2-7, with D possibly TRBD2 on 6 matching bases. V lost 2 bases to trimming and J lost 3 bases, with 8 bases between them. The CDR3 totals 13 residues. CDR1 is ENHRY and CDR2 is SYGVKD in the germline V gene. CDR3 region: CAISEGGLYEQYF. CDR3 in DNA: TGTGCCATCAGTGAGGGGGGACTCTACGAGCAGTACTTC.

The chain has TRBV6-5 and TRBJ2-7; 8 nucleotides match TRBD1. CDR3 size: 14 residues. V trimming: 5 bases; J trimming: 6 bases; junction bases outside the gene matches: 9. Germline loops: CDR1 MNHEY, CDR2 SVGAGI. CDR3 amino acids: CASSRQGNRPEQYF. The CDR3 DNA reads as TGTGCCAGCAGTAGACAGGGGAACAGGCCCGAGCAGTACTTC.

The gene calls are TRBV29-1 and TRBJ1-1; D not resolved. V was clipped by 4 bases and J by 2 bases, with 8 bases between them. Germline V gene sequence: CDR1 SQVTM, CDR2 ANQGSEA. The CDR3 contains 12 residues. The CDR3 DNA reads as TGCAGCGTTGTCGCGGGCAACACTGAAGCTTTCTTT. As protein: CSVVAGNTEAFF. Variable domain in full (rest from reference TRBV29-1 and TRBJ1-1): SAVISQKPSRDICQRGTSLTIQCQVDSQVTMMFWYRQQPGQSLTLIATANQGSEATYESGFVIDKFPISRPNLTFSTLTVSNMSPEDSSIYLCSVVAGNTEAFFGQGTRLTVV.

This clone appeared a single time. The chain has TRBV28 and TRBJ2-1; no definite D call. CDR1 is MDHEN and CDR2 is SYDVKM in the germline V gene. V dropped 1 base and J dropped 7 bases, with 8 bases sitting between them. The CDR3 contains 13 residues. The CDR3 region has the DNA TGTGCCAGCAGTTTATTAGGCCAGAATGAGCAGTTCTTC. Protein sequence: CASSLLGQNEQFF.

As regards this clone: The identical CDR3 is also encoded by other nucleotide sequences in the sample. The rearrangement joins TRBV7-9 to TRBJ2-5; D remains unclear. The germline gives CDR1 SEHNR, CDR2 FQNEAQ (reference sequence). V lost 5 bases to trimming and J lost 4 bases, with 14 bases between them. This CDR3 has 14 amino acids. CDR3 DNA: TGTGCCAGCAGCCCATCTGGGATTAGAGAGACCCAGTACTTC. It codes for CASSPSGIRETQYF.

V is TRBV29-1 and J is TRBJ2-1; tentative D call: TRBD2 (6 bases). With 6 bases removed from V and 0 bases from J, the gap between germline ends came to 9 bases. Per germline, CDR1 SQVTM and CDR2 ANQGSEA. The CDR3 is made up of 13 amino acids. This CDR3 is CSVGLGSYNEQFF. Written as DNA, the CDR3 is TGCAGCGTGGGACTCGGCTCCTACAATGAGCAGTTCTTC.

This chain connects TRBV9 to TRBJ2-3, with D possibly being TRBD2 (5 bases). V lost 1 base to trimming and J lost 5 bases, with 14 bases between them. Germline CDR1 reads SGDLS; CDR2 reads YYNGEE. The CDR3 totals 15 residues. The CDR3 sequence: CASSVSGNFVDTQYF. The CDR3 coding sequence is TGTGCCAGCAGCGTATCCGGGAATTTCGTAGATACGCAGTATTTT. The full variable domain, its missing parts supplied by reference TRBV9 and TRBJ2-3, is DSGVTQTPKHLITATGQRVTLRCSPRSGDLSVYWYQQSLDQGLQFLIQYYNGEERAKGNILERFSAQQFPDLHSELNLSSLELGDSALYFCASSVSGNFVDTQYFGPGTRLTVL.

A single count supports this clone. This CDR3 reads CAISEWAGQSDTQYF. For the CDR3, the DNA is TGTGCCATCAGTGAGTGGGCGGGACAATCAGATACGCAGTATTTT. The chain links TRBV10-3 to TRBJ2-3, with D perhaps assigned TRBD1 or TRBD2 (6 bases each). Germline assignment: CDR1 ENHRY and CDR2 SYGVKD. V dropped 1 base and J dropped 4 bases, with 12 bases sitting between them. CDR3 length: 15 residues.

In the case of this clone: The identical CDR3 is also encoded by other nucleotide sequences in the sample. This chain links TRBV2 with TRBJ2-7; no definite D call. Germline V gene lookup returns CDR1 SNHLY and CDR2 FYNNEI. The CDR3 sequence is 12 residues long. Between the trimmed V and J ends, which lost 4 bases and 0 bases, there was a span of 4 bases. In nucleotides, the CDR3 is TGTGCCAGCAGTGCGGACTCCTACGAGCAGTACTTC. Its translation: CASSADSYEQYF.

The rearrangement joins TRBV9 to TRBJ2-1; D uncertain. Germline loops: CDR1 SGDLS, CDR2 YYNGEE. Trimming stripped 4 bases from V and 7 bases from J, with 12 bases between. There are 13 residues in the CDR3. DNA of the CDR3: TGTGCCAGCAGCTCAAACGGGCAGAATGAGCAGTTCTTC. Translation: CASSSNGQNEQFF.

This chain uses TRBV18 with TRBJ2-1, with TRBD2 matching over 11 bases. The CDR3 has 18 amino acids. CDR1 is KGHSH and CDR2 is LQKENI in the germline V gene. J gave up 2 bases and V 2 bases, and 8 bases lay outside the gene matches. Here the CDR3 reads CASSPGGLAGAAYNEQFF. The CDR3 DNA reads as TGTGCCAGCTCACCAGGAGGACTAGCGGGTGCCGCCTACAATGAGCAGTTCTTC.

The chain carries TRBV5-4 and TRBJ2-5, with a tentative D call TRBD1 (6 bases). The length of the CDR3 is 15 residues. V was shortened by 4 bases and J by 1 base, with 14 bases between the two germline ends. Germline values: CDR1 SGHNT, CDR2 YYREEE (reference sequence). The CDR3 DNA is TGTGCCAGCAGCCGACAGGATCACCCCCAAGAGACCCAGTACTTC. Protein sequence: CASSRQDHPQETQYF.

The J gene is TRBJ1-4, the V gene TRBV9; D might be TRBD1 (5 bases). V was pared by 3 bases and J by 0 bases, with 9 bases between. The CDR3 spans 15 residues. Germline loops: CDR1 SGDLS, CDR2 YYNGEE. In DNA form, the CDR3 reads TGTGCCAGCAGCGGCGGGGGGGCAACTAATGAAAAACTGTTTTTT. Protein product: CASSGGGATNEKLFF. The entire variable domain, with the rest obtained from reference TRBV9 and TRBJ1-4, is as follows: DSGVTQTPKHLITATGQRVTLRCSPRSGDLSVYWYQQSLDQGLQFLIQYYNGEERAKGNILERFSAQQFPDLHSELNLSSLELGDSALYFCASSGGGATNEKLFFGSGTQLSVL.

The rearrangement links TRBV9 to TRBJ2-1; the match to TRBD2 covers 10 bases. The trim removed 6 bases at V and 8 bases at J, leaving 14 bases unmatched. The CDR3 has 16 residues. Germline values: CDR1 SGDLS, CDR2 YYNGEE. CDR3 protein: CASTVGAGGPRDEQFF. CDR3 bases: TGTGCCAGCACGGTCGGAGCGGGAGGGCCAAGGGATGAGCAGTTCTTC.

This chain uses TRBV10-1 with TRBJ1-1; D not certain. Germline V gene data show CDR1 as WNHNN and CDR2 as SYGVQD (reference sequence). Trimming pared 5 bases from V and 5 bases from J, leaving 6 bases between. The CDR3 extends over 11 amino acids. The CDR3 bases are TGCGCCAGCAGTAAAGGGACTGAAGCTTTCTTT. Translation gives CASSKGTEAFF.

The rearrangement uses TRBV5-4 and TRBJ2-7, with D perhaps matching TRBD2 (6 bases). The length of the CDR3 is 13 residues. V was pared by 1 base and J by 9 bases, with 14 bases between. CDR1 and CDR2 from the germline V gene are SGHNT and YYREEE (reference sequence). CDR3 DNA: TGTGCCAGCAGCTTGCCTAGCGAGGTGGGGCAGTACTTC. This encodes CASSLPSEVGQYF. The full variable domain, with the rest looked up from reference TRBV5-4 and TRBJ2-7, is ETGVTQSPTHLIKTRGQQVTLRCSSQSGHNTVSWYQQALGQGPQFIFQYYREEENGRGNFPPRFSGLQFPNYSSELNVNALELDDSALYLCASSLPSEVGQYFGPGTRLTVT.

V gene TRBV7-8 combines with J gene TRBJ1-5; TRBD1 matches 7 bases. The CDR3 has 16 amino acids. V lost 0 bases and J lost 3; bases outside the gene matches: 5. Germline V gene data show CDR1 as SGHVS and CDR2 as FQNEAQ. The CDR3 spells CASSLAWTGYNQPQHF. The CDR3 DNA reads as TGTGCCAGCAGCTTAGCGTGGACAGGCTACAATCAGCCCCAGCATTTT.

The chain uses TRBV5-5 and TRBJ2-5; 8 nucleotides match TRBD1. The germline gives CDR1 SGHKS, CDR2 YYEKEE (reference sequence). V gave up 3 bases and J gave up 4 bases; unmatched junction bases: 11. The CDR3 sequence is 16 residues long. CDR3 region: CASSSSDRGVRETQYF. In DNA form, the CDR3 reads TGTGCCAGCAGCTCCTCTGACAGGGGAGTGAGAGAGACCCAGTACTTC.

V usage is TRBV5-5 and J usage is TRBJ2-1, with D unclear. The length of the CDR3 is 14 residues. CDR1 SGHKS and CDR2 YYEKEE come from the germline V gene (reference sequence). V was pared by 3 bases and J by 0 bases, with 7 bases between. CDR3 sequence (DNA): TGTGCCAGCAGCTATCGGAGCTCCTACAATGAGCAGTTCTTC. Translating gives CASSYRSSYNEQFF.

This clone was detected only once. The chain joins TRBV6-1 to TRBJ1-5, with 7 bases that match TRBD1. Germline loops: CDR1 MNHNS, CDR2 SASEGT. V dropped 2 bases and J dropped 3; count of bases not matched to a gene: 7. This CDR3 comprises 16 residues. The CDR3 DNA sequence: TGTGCCAGCAGTGAATCAAGGGGGCCGACCAATCAGCCCCAGCATTTT. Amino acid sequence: CASSESRGPTNQPQHF.

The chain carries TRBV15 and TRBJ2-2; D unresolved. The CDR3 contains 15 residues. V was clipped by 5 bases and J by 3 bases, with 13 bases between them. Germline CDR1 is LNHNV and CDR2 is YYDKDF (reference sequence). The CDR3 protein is CATSSDTDYTGELFF. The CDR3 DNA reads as TGTGCCACCAGCTCTGACACGGATTACACCGGGGAGCTGTTTTTT. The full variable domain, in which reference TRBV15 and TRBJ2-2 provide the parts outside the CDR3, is DAMVIQNPRYQVTQFGKPVTLSCSQTLNHNVMYWYQQKSSQAPKLLFHYYDKDFNNEADTPDNFQSRRPNTSFCFLDIRSPGLGDTAMYLCATSSDTDYTGELFFGEGSRLTVL.

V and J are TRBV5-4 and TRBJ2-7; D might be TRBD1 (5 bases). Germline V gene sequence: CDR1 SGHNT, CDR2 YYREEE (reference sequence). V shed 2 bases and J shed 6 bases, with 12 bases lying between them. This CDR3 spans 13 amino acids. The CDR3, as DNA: TGTGCCAGCAGCTTTCCAAGGGGCTCCGAGCAGTACTTC. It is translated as CASSFPRGSEQYF.

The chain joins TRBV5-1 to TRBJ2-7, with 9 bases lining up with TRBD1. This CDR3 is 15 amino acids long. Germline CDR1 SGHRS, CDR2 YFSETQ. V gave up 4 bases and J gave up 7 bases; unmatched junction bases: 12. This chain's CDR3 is CASSLVRTGAGEQYF. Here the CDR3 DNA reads TGCGCCAGCAGCCTAGTCAGGACAGGGGCGGGAGAGCAGTACTTC.

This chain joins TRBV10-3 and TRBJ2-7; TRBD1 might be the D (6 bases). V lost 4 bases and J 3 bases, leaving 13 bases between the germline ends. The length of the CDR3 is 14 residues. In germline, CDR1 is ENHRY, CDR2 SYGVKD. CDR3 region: CAISVLGANYEQYF. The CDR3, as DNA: TGTGCCATCAGTGTGTTGGGGGCGAACTACGAGCAGTACTTC.

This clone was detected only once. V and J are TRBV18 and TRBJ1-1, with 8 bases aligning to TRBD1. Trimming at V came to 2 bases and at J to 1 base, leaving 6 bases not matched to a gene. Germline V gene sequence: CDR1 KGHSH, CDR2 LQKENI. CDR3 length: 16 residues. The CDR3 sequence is CASSPSAGQENTEAFF. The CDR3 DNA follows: TGTGCCAGCTCACCATCGGCGGGACAGGAGAACACTGAAGCTTTCTTT.

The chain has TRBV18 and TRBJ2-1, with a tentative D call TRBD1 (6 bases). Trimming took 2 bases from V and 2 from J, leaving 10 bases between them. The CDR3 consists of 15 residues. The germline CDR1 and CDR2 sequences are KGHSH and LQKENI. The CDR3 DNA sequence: TGTGCCAGCTCACCAATCCAGGGGCCCTACAATGAGCAGTTCTTC. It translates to CASSPIQGPYNEQFF.